This TCR beta chain is from a study of T cells after posttransplantation cyclophosphamide. Control samples came 1 year after myeloablative marrow transplants with methotrexate plus calcineurin inhibitor. Germline V CDR1 and CDR2: LGHNA, YSLEER. The trim removed 5 bases at V and 6 bases at J, leaving 3 bases unmatched. The CDR3 length is 13 residues. Study-level findings and limits: Blood and skin or GI T cell repertoires showed limited TRB overlap. After PTCy, TRB diversity resembled that of CNI/methotrexate controls. Later blood repertoires were often dominated by clones from the donor CD8+ memory compartment.

Details on this clone: Its antigen is unknown.

Assay: immunoSEQ multiplex PCR; the TCRdb copy retains only in-frame clones and omits some. The repertoire holds approximately 10,000 clones, with approximately 87% as singletons. This specimen was PBMCs, taken after an allogeneic stem cell transplant with a calcineurin inhibitor and methotrexate. This TCR came from a male patient aged 25-45 years who received an allogeneic stem cell transplant from an unrelated donor, was CMV-positive, and had no GVHD. Some T cells may be transferred from the graft donor. This rearrangement joins TRBV4-3 to TRBJ2-1; 8 bases fit TRBD2. The CDR3 sequence: CASSAGLGNEQFF. The CDR3 bases are TGCGCCAGCAGCGCGGGACTAGGCAATGAGCAGTTCTTC.